Listed below are T cell receptor beta chains from one sample, sequenced in a study of T-cell memory formation after mild COVID-19. TCRdb processed the 5' RACE reads anew with MiXCR; each CDR3 protein has one entry. This table has a few hundred thousand distinct CDR3 sequences, around a sixth appearing once. Source material: PBMCs or a T cell subset sorted from them (not recorded which). The receptor set was obtained from a man aged 18 to 30 who had mild COVID-19 (a few samples of this study predate the infection). Cell type and time point are not known. CDR3s include the opening cysteine and the closing phenylalanine or tryptophan. D genes are given only for firm matches. The size of a clone is reported for some rows only, either as once, few or many, or as a class for expanded clones.

d_call	clone_size	v_call	j_call	cdr3_aa	cdr3_nt
TRBD1	-	TRBV5-1	TRBJ2-3	CASSLDGQGADTQYF	TGCGCCAGCAGCTTGGATGGGCAGGGGGCAGATACGCAGTATTTT
-	few	TRBV9	TRBJ1-1	CASSVGGRANTEAFF	TGTGCCAGCAGCGTAGGCGGCAGGGCGAACACTGAAGCTTTCTTT
-	-	TRBV10-2	TRBJ1-2	CASSEDRGAKNYGYTF	TGCGCCAGCAGTGAGGATCGGGGGGCGAAAAACTATGGCTACACCTTC
TRBD2	few	TRBV6-2/TRBV6-3	TRBJ2-1	CASSYSREGSYNEQFF	TGTGCCAGCAGTTACTCCCGGGAGGGGTCCTACAATGAGCAGTTCTTC
-	-	TRBV25-1	TRBJ1-4	CASSGTNEKLFF	TGTGCCAGCAGTGGAACCAATGAAAAACTGTTTTTT
-	few	TRBV11-1	TRBJ2-3	CASSLGLLDTQYF	TGTGCCAGCAGCTTGGGTTTGTTAGATACGCAGTATTTT
-	few	TRBV5-6	TRBJ2-3	CASSSRRRDTQYF	TGTGCCAGCAGCTCCAGGAGGAGAGATACGCAGTATTTT
TRBD1	many	TRBV11-1	TRBJ2-2	CASSPGQGASTGELFF	TGTGCCAGCAGCCCTGGACAGGGGGCTAGCACCGGGGAGCTGTTTTTT
-	few	TRBV10-3	TRBJ1-2	CAIRLQGTNGYTF	TGTGCCATCAGGCTCCAAGGGACAAATGGCTACACCTTC
-	few	TRBV24-1	TRBJ2-3	CATRGGPTDTQYF	TGTGCCACCAGGGGCGGGCCCACAGATACGCAGTATTTT
-	-	TRBV29-1	TRBJ1-1	CSVEEARHTEAFF	TGCAGCGTTGAAGAGGCCAGGCACACTGAAGCTTTCTTT
TRBD2	-	TRBV7-9	TRBJ2-1	CASSLALAGGNYNEQFF	TGTGCCAGCAGCTTAGCCCTAGCGGGGGGGAATTACAATGAGCAGTTCTTC
-	-	TRBV18	TRBJ2-6	CASSPNMGGTGANVLTF	TGTGCCAGCTCCCCAAATATGGGGGGAACTGGGGCCAACGTCCTGACTTTC
TRBD1	-	TRBV5-1	TRBJ2-3	CASSLAEGGGVDTQYF	TGCGCCAGCAGCTTGGCCGAAGGGGGCGGCGTAGATACGCAGTATTTT
-	many	TRBV20-1	TRBJ1-5	CSARSGSNQPQHF	TGCAGTGCTAGGTCGGGGAGCAATCAGCCCCAGCATTTT
TRBD2	-	TRBV5-1	TRBJ2-1	CASSLEGLAAYNEQFF	TGCGCCAGCAGCTTGGAGGGACTAGCCGCGTACAATGAGCAGTTCTTC
TRBD2	few	TRBV9	TRBJ2-3	CASSVGLAGLADTQYF	TGTGCCAGCAGCGTGGGACTAGCGGGGCTCGCAGATACGCAGTATTTT
TRBD1	-	TRBV24-1	TRBJ2-3	CATAHTGVDTQYF	TGTGCCACCGCTCATACAGGGGTGGATACGCAGTATTTT
-	few	TRBV6-5	TRBJ2-3	CASSDRTDREQYF	TGTGCCAGCAGTGACAGGACCGATCGTGAGCAGTATTTT
-	-	TRBV6-5	TRBJ2-1	CASSFGRGAYNEQFF	TGTGCCAGCAGTTTCGGGCGGGGAGCCTACAATGAGCAGTTCTTC
-	few	TRBV20-1	TRBJ2-3	CSALRGPLTDTQYF	TGCAGTGCTTTGAGGGGCCCCCTCACAGATACGCAGTATTTT
-	many	TRBV28	TRBJ1-4	CASSSGFLEKLFF	TGTGCCAGCAGTTCAGGGTTCCTTGAAAAACTGTTTTTT
TRBD1	few	TRBV4-1	TRBJ2-7	CASSPRGQAVSYEQYF	TGCGCCAGCAGCCCACGCGGACAGGCGGTCTCCTACGAGCAGTACTTC
-	-	TRBV5-5	TRBJ1-3	CASSLDVSGNTIYF	TGTGCCAGCAGCCTAGACGTCTCTGGAAACACCATATATTTT
TRBD1	-	TRBV7-8	TRBJ2-1	CASLRRDSSYNEQFF	TGTGCCAGCCTAAGACGGGACAGCTCCTACAATGAGCAGTTCTTC
-	-	TRBV5-1	TRBJ1-2	CASSLASGNYGYTF	TGCGCCAGCAGCTTGGCTAGCGGGAACTATGGCTACACCTTC
-	-	TRBV20-1	TRBJ1-4	CSAVRELNEKLFF	TGCAGTGCGGTGAGGGAACTAAATGAAAAACTGTTTTTT
-	-	TRBV11-2	TRBJ2-7	CAGSLYSGISYEQYF	TGTGCCGGCAGCTTGTATTCGGGGATCTCCTACGAGCAGTACTTC
-	-	TRBV7-2	TRBJ2-1	CASSSLGHIELF	TGTGCCAGCAGCTCCCTCGGACATATTGAGCTCTTC
-	-	TRBV7-3	TRBJ2-2	CASSPRPPPGGELFF	TGTGCCAGCAGCCCCCGCCCTCCGCCCGGCGGGGAGCTGTTTTTT
TRBD2	few	TRBV15	TRBJ2-3	CATSRGGLAADTQYF	TGTGCCACCAGCAGGGGGGGACTAGCCGCAGATACGCAGTATTTT